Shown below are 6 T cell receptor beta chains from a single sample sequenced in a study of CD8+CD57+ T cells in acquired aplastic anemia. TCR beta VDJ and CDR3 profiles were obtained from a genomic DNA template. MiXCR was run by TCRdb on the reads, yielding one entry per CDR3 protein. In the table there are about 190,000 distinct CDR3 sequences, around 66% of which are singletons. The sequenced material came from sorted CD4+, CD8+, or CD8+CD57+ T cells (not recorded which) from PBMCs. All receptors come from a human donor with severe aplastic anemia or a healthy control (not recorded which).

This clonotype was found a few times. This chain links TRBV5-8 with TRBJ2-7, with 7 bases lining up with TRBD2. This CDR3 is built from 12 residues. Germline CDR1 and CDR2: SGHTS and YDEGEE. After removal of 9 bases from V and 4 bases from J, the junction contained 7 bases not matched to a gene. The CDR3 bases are TGTGCCACCGGGGAGGGGCCGTACGAGCAGTACTTC. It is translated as CATGEGPYEQYF.

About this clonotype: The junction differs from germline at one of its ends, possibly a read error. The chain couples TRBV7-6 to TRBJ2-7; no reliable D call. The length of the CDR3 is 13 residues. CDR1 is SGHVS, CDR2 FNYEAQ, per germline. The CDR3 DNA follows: TGTGCCGGCAGCTTACTCCGGAATCCAGAGCAGTACTTC. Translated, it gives CAGSLLRNPEQYF.

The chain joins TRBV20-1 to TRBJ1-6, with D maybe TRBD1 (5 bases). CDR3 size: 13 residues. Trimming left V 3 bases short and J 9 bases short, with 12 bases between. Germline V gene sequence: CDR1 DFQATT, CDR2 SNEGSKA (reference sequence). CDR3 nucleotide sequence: TGCAGTGCTAGGGGGGGTATGGGTTCACCCCTCCACTTT. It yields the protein CSARGGMGSPLHF.

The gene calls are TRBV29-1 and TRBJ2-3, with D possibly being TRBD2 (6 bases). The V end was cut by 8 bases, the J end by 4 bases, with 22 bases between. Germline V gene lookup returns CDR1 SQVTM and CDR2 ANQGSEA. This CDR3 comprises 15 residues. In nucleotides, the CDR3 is TGCAGCAGTGACTCCTTCCACCCTAGCGCAGATACGCAGTATTTT. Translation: CSSDSFHPSADTQYF.

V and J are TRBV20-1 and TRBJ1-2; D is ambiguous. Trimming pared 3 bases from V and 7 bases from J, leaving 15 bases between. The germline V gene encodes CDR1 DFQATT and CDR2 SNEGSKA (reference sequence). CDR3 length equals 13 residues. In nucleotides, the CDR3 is TGCAGTGCTAGCGACCGTCTTTCACGTGGCTACACCTTC. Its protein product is CSASDRLSRGYTF.

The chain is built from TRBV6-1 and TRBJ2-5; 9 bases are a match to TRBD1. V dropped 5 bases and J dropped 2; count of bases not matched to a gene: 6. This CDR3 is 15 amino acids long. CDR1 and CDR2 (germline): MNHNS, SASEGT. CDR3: CASSSMGQGQETQYF. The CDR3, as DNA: TGTGCCAGCAGTTCCATGGGACAGGGTCAAGAGACCCAGTACTTC.